The 21 T cell receptor beta chains listed next were all sequenced from one sample in a study of T cell responses to AZD1222 COVID-19 vaccine. Profiled with immunoSEQ multiplex PCR; TCRdb holds only in-frame clones, not every one. The sample shows around 100,000 clones, around 87% of them seen only once. The sequencing here drew on peripheral blood, taken on day 0 of MenACWY control vaccination. Receptor source: an adult in good health.

The sample holds one count of this clone. The chain combines TRBV4-1 with TRBJ1-4, with D perhaps matching TRBD1 (6 bases). Germline V lookup: CDR1 MGHRA, CDR2 YSYEKL. The length of the CDR3 is 16 residues. V was shortened by 1 base and J by 5 bases, with 14 bases between the two germline ends. CDR3 in amino acids: CASSQGKGQPNEKLFF. The CDR3 coding sequence is TGCGCCAGCAGCCAAGGCAAAGGACAGCCCAATGAAAAACTGTTTTTT.

This chain links TRBV11-2 with TRBJ2-1; 8 bases agree with TRBD1. The CDR3 covers 16 residues. The V and J ends lost 5 bases and 8 bases, in that order; junction bases with no gene match: 14. Germline-derived CDR1 and CDR2 are SGHAT and FQNNGV. The CDR3 DNA is TGTGCCAGCAGCCCCACTCCCTTGACAGGGGTTGATGAGCAGTTCTTC. Its translation is CASSPTPLTGVDEQFF.

V gene TRBV2 combines with J gene TRBJ1-1; D possibly corresponds to TRBD1 (6 bases). Trimming cost V 6 bases and J 6 bases, with 26 bases left between them. Germline V lookup: CDR1 SNHLY, CDR2 FYNNEI. The CDR3 has 17 amino acids. The CDR3 DNA reads as TGTGCCAGCAGGGGCGCCCATTACGACAGGTACCGCGCTGAAGCTTTCTTT. Translation gives CASRGAHYDRYRAEAFF.

With regard to this clone: At one end the junction does not follow the germline gene, possibly because of a read error. J is TRBJ2-5 and V is TRBV9, with 8 bases aligning to TRBD2. CDR1 and CDR2 (germline): SGDLS, YYNGEE. The CDR3 spans 17 residues. The CDR3 nucleotides are TGTGCCCGCAGCGCCCGGGGGGGACCAGGGGAGGAAAAGACCCAGTACTTC. It codes for CARSARGGPGEEKTQYF.

The chain carries TRBV12-3 or TRBV12-4 and TRBJ2-2, with no clear D. CDR3 size: 13 residues. The V and J ends lost 3 bases and 6 bases respectively, with 8 bases between them. CDR3 sequence reads: CASSLALAGELFF. DNA of the CDR3: TGTGCCAGCAGTTTGGCCCTAGCCGGGGAGCTGTTTTTT.

The sample holds a few counts of this clone. The J gene is TRBJ1-1, the V gene TRBV5-6; TRBD1 aligns across 8 bases. V gave up 0 bases and J gave up 7 bases; unmatched junction bases: 2. CDR3 length: 13 amino acids. Germline V gene data show CDR1 as SGHDT and CDR2 as YYEEEE. CDR3 sequence (DNA): TGTGCCAGCAGCTTGGCGACAGGGGATGAAGCTTTCTTT. Amino acids: CASSLATGDEAFF.

The V call is TRBV2, the J call TRBJ1-5; D ambiguous. CDR3 length: 15 residues. Trimming stripped 7 bases from V and 9 bases from J, with 22 bases between. Per germline, CDR1 SNHLY and CDR2 FYNNEI. The CDR3 DNA follows: TGTGCCAGCACCCCGAGGAAGGACCGAGGGTGGCCCCAGCATTTT. This gives the protein CASTPRKDRGWPQHF.

The V call is TRBV4-1, the J call TRBJ1-1; the match to TRBD1 covers 7 bases. This CDR3 comprises 13 residues. The germline gives CDR1 MGHRA, CDR2 YSYEKL. The junction had 6 bases not matched to a gene; V was cut back by 8 bases and J by 3 bases. CDR3 loop: CASSRGIDTEAFF. The CDR3 DNA sequence: TGCGCCAGCTCCAGGGGGATCGACACTGAAGCTTTCTTT.

The CDR3 is CAWSEARTAFYEQYF. Written as DNA, the CDR3 is TGTGCCTGGAGTGAGGCCCGAACTGCTTTCTACGAGCAGTACTTC. V usage is TRBV30 and J usage is TRBJ2-7; D unresolved. Per the germline V gene, CDR1 is GTSNPN and CDR2 is SVGIG (reference sequence). V lost 1 base and J 3 bases, leaving 16 bases between the germline ends. This CDR3 has 15 residues.

The genes are TRBV11-2 and TRBJ1-1, with D unclear. The germline V and J ends were trimmed by 1 base and 1 base, with 10 bases remaining between them. Germline V gene sequence: CDR1 SGHAT, CDR2 FQNNGV. The CDR3 spans 15 residues. The CDR3 loop reads CASSLGGGSNTEAFF. Here the CDR3 DNA reads TGTGCCAGCAGCTTAGGGGGTGGGTCGAACACTGAAGCTTTCTTT.

The rearrangement uses TRBV18 and TRBJ2-7; 13 nucleotides align to TRBD2. Germline V lookup: CDR1 KGHSH, CDR2 LQKENI. The CDR3 has 16 amino acids. V was pared by 4 bases and J by 2 bases, with 5 bases of the junction left unmatched. The CDR3 loop reads CASSRPTSGRTYEQYF. The CDR3 DNA follows: TGTGCCAGCTCACGCCCGACTAGCGGGAGGACCTACGAGCAGTACTTC.

In DNA, the CDR3 is TGTGCCAGCAGCCCCTCGGGGGCAGGGAACACTGAAGCTTTCTTT. It yields the protein CASSPSGAGNTEAFF. V usage is TRBV28 and J usage is TRBJ1-1; TRBD1 is a possible D gene (6 bases). In germline, CDR1 is MDHEN, CDR2 SYDVKM. The V and J ends lost 6 bases and 1 base respectively, with 15 bases between them. The CDR3 length is 15 residues.

The chain links TRBV19 to TRBJ2-7; possibly TRBD2 for D (5 bases). CDR3 length equals 15 residues. CDR1 is LNHDA, CDR2 SQIVND, per germline (reference sequence). V lost 5 bases, J lost 2 bases, and 16 bases lay in between. CDR3 region: CASSARGGRPYEQYF. CDR3 DNA sequence: TGTGCCAGTAGTGCCCGAGGAGGACGACCCTACGAGCAGTACTTC.

V and J are TRBV7-2 and TRBJ1-6; tentative D call: TRBD1 (5 bases). Trimming took off 5 bases at V and 6 bases at J, with 17 bases between the two ends. The V gene's germline CDR1 is SGHTA and CDR2 FQGNSA. The CDR3 runs 16 residues. In nucleotides, the CDR3 is TGTGCCAGCAGCCCGCAGGGCCGGATGATTAATTCACCCCTCCACTTT. It codes for CASSPQGRMINSPLHF.

The gene calls are TRBV28 and TRBJ1-1; D is ambiguous. In germline, CDR1 is MDHEN, CDR2 SYDVKM. The CDR3 covers 11 residues. Trimming left V 7 bases short and J 8 bases short, with 11 bases between. The CDR3 nucleotides are TGTGCCAGCACCCTAAATCGGGAAGCTTTCTTT. This codes for CASTLNREAFF.

The chain links TRBV2 to TRBJ1-6, with a weak D call TRBD1 (6 bases). V was clipped by 7 bases and J by 5 bases, with 15 bases between them. Germline V lookup: CDR1 SNHLY, CDR2 FYNNEI. The CDR3 contains 15 residues. The CDR3 sequence is CASIREGQNNSPLHF. The CDR3 region has the DNA TGTGCCAGCATTAGGGAAGGACAGAATAATTCACCCCTCCACTTT.

This sequence joins TRBV7-9 and TRBJ2-3, with D maybe TRBD1 (5 bases). The CDR3 sequence is 14 residues long. V dropped 5 bases and J dropped 2 bases, with 11 bases sitting between them. Germline V gene lookup returns CDR1 SEHNR and CDR2 FQNEAQ (reference sequence). The chain's CDR3 is CASSPRVPTDTQYF. CDR3 in DNA: TGTGCCAGCAGCCCCAGGGTCCCCACAGATACGCAGTATTTT.

Concerning this clone itself: At the DNA level, this CDR3 is encoded by other sequences in the same sample as well. J is TRBJ1-3 and V is TRBV28; weak D call: TRBD1 (5 bases). Looked up from germline, CDR1 is MDHEN and CDR2 is SYDVKM. CDR3 length equals 13 residues. V was trimmed by 3 bases and J by 2 bases, leaving 5 bases between them. The CDR3 bases are TGTGCCAGCAGTTTGGGGGCTGGAAACACCATATATTTT. Its translation: CASSLGAGNTIYF.

This chain uses TRBV10-2 with TRBJ2-3, with no clear D. With 2 bases removed from V and 0 bases from J, the gap between germline ends came to 12 bases. The germline CDR1 and CDR2 sequences are WSHSY and SAAADI. The CDR3 consists of 16 residues. The CDR3 DNA follows: TGCGCCAGCAGTGAGAAGTGGCGAACTAGCACAGATACGCAGTATTTT. Its protein is CASSEKWRTSTDTQYF.

CDR3 protein: CASSPGEGLEAFF. CDR3 nucleotide sequence: TGTGCCAGCTCACCAGGGGAGGGCCTTGAAGCTTTCTTT. The chain uses TRBV18 and TRBJ1-1; D call uncertain. This CDR3 spans 13 amino acids. V was cut by 2 bases and J by 7 bases, with 11 bases left in between. CDR1 and CDR2 from the germline V gene are KGHSH and LQKENI.

The V gene is TRBV28, the J gene TRBJ1-5, with D possibly matching TRBD1 (6 bases). V dropped 10 bases and J dropped 4 bases, with 11 bases sitting between them. The CDR3 length is 12 residues. CDR1 and CDR2 (germline): MDHEN, SYDVKM. CDR3 sequence: CATRQANQPQHF. Here the CDR3 DNA reads TGTGCCACCCGACAGGCTAATCAGCCCCAGCATTTT.